This T cell receptor beta chain was recorded in a study of tumour-infiltrating T cells in Burkitt lymphoma. This clone occurred a few times. The V and J ends lost 9 bases and 0 bases, in that order; junction bases with no gene match: 8. Germline CDR1 is SGHRS and CDR2 is YFSETQ. The CDR3 spans 14 residues. Sequencing used immunoSEQ multiplex PCR; TCRdb keeps in-frame clones, though not all of them. The repertoire includes under 5,500 clones, around 13% of them detected once, and roughly 25% sits in the top ten. The sample taken for sequencing was tumor tissue. The source is a human donor with Burkitt lymphoma. The V call is TRBV5-1, the J call TRBJ2-5, with 7 bases aligning to TRBD2. CDR3 sequence: CATKAGTHQETQYF. As DNA, the CDR3 is TGCGCCACCAAAGCGGGGACCCACCAAGAGACCCAGTACTTC.